This passage covers 30 T cell receptor beta chains from one sample sequenced in a study of T cell responses to AZD1222 COVID-19 vaccine. Assay: immunoSEQ multiplex PCR; the TCRdb copy retains only in-frame clones and omits some. The table records about 160,000 clones, under 95% of them present only once. The sample consisted of peripheral blood, taken on day 0 of MenACWY control vaccination. The receptors here all came from an adult in good health.

V is TRBV5-6 and J is TRBJ1-1, with 10 bases identical to TRBD1. This CDR3 spans 17 amino acids. Germline V CDR1 and CDR2: SGHDT, YYEEEE. J lost 1 base, V lost 4 bases, and 10 bases had no gene match. The CDR3 DNA sequence: TGTGCCAGCAGCGGGAAGACAGGGGGCTTGAGGAACACTGAAGCTTTCTTT. Its protein is CASSGKTGGLRNTEAFF.

This clone was detected a few times. The chain has TRBV14 and TRBJ2-7; 7 bases agree with TRBD1. Trimming took 1 base from V and 3 from J; bases not matched to a gene: 9. Germline lookup yields CDR1 SGHDN and CDR2 FVKESK. The CDR3 has 16 residues. The CDR3 sequence is CASSQGFSWTGYEQYF. The DNA of the CDR3 is TGTGCCAGCAGCCAAGGATTTAGTTGGACAGGCTACGAGCAGTACTTC.

The chain recombines TRBV19 with TRBJ1-5; D gene unclear. The germline gives CDR1 LNHDA, CDR2 SQIVND (reference sequence). Deletions cut 3 bases from V and 3 bases from J, with 9 bases between. The CDR3 covers 14 residues. The CDR3: CASSMGTHNQPQHF. Here the CDR3 DNA reads TGTGCCAGTAGTATGGGCACACACAATCAGCCCCAGCATTTT.

This clone was picked up a small number of times. The chain carries TRBV28 and TRBJ1-2; TRBD1 might be the D (6 bases). Germline V gene sequence: CDR1 MDHEN, CDR2 SYDVKM. V was shortened by 7 bases and J by 8 bases, with 17 bases between the two germline ends. The CDR3 runs 13 residues. The CDR3 bases are TGTGCCAGCACCACGGGACAAATCAGGGGCTACACCTTC. Its protein is CASTTGQIRGYTF.

This chain joins TRBV19 and TRBJ1-5; 9 nucleotides align to TRBD1. The germline V gene has CDR1 LNHDA and CDR2 SQIVND (reference sequence). The V and J ends lost 5 bases and 6 bases, in that order; junction bases with no gene match: 8. This CDR3 region has 15 residues. The CDR3 loop is CASSHQQGAGQPQHF. CDR3 nucleotides: TGTGCCAGTAGTCACCAACAGGGGGCGGGTCAGCCCCAGCATTTT.

The chain joins TRBV27 to TRBJ2-3; 8 positions match TRBD2. Per the germline V gene, CDR1 is MNHEY and CDR2 is SMNVEV (reference sequence). J was trimmed by 2 bases and V by 4 bases; bases with no gene match: 5. The CDR3 is 15 residues long. The CDR3 DNA sequence: TGTGCCAGCAGTTCTGGCGGGAGGTACACAGATACGCAGTATTTT. Translating gives CASSSGGRYTDTQYF.

The genes are TRBV24-1 and TRBJ1-5; D uncertain. The CDR3 extends over 12 amino acids. V was shortened by 1 base and J by 5 bases, with 2 bases between the two germline ends. The germline V gene encodes CDR1 KGHDR and CDR2 SFDVKD. CDR3 region: CATSDFDQPQHF. The DNA of the CDR3 is TGTGCCACCAGTGATTTTGATCAGCCCCAGCATTTT.

J is TRBJ2-2 and V is TRBV5-1; 7 bases line up with TRBD2. V gave up 4 bases and J gave up 3 bases; unmatched junction bases: 9. The CDR3 length is 16 residues. Germline CDR1 reads SGHRS; CDR2 reads YFSETQ. This CDR3 reads CASSALGGRDTGELFF. In nucleotides, the CDR3 is TGCGCCAGCAGCGCCCTGGGAGGGAGGGACACCGGGGAGCTGTTTTTT.

This chain connects TRBV27 to TRBJ2-3; D is uncertain. Trimming stripped 6 bases from V and 0 bases from J, with 7 bases between. In germline, CDR1 is MNHEY, CDR2 SMNVEV (reference sequence). The CDR3 is made up of 13 amino acids. The DNA of the CDR3 is TGTGCCAGCAGACGTCCTAGCACAGATACGCAGTATTTT. This sequence encodes CASRRPSTDTQYF.

This clone was detected a few times. Being one base from a much bigger clone, this may be a read error. Other DNA sequences from this sample encode an identical CDR3 as well. V is TRBV5-1 and J is TRBJ2-7; TRBD1 is a possible D gene (6 bases). Looked up from germline, CDR1 is SGHRS and CDR2 is YFSETQ. This CDR3 contains 13 residues. V was pared by 3 bases and J by 2 bases, with 9 bases between. The CDR3 nucleotides read TGCGCCAGCAGCTGGGACAAGCCCTACGAGCAGTACTTC. Amino acids: CASSWDKPYEQYF.

This chain links TRBV7-2 with TRBJ2-7, with 8 bases lining up with TRBD2. CDR1 SGHTA and CDR2 FQGNSA come from the germline V gene. V lost 3 bases and J lost 2; bases outside the gene matches: 6. CDR3 length equals 15 residues. CDR3 in amino acids: CASSFWGAGAYEQYF. The DNA of the CDR3 is TGTGCCAGCAGCTTCTGGGGAGCGGGAGCCTACGAGCAGTACTTC.

The rearrangement joins TRBV19 to TRBJ2-3; a possible D gene is TRBD1 (5 bases). Germline CDR1 is LNHDA and CDR2 is SQIVND (reference sequence). The length of the CDR3 is 12 residues. The V end was cut by 5 bases, the J end by 6 bases, with 9 bases between. The CDR3 loop is CASSQGRDTQYF. CDR3 nucleotides: TGTGCCAGTAGTCAGGGTAGGGATACGCAGTATTTT.

V is TRBV4-1 and J is TRBJ2-1, with D perhaps matching TRBD2 (6 bases). The CDR3 is 14 amino acids. V shed 0 bases and J shed 6 bases, with 9 bases lying between them. Germline lookup yields CDR1 MGHRA and CDR2 YSYEKL. CDR3 region: CASSQERDFNEQFF. As DNA, the CDR3 is TGCGCCAGCAGCCAAGAGCGGGATTTCAATGAGCAGTTCTTC.

This chain joins TRBV7-8 and TRBJ1-1; TRBD1 matches at 7 bases. This CDR3 region has 18 residues. V dropped 2 bases and J dropped 6; count of bases not matched to a gene: 18. CDR1 is SGHVS, CDR2 FQNEAQ, per germline. CDR3 sequence reads: CASSLMGRGEIFRPEAFF. Written as DNA, the CDR3 is TGTGCCAGCAGCTTAATGGGCAGGGGGGAGATCTTTCGCCCTGAAGCTTTCTTT.

The chain combines TRBV30 with TRBJ1-5; D gene ambiguous. The CDR3 has 15 residues. The germline CDR1 and CDR2 sequences are GTSNPN and SVGIG (reference sequence). Trimming shortened V by 0 bases and J by 0 bases, and 9 bases separated the two germline ends. CDR3: CAWSVGGPSNQPQHF. The CDR3 bases are TGTGCCTGGAGTGTGGGAGGCCCTAGCAATCAGCCCCAGCATTTT.

The V and J genes are TRBV5-4 and TRBJ1-2; TRBD1 might be the D (5 bases). Germline V gives CDR1 SGHNT, CDR2 YYREEE (reference sequence). This CDR3 spans 12 amino acids. Trimming cost V 4 bases and J 5 bases, with 9 bases left between them. The CDR3 sequence is CASSIAGYGYTF. The CDR3 DNA reads TGTGCCAGCAGCATAGCAGGGTATGGCTACACCTTC.

The CDR3 sequence: CASSRDPGTGHSV. Written as DNA, the CDR3 is TGTGCCAGCAGTAGGGACCCCGGGACAGGGCACTCCGTC. The chain carries TRBV2 and TRBJ2-7, with 9 bases identical to TRBD1. The germline CDR1 and CDR2 sequences are SNHLY and FYNNEI. This CDR3 has 13 residues.

This clone was seen just once. The chain carries TRBV7-9 and TRBJ2-3; D perhaps matches TRBD2 (6 bases). This CDR3 contains 14 residues. In germline, CDR1 is SEHNR, CDR2 FQNEAQ (reference sequence). The V gene lost 8 bases and the J gene lost 2 bases, with 14 bases spanning the gap. CDR3 residues: CASGGTLDTDTQYF. The CDR3 region has the DNA TGTGCCAGCGGGGGGACTCTAGACACAGATACGCAGTATTTT.

V is TRBV29-1 and J is TRBJ1-1; 10 bases are a match to TRBD1. Germline V CDR1 and CDR2: SQVTM, ANQGSEA. J gave up 0 bases and V 0 bases, and 7 bases lay outside the gene matches. The CDR3 spans 17 residues. The CDR3 here is CSVEDPLGTGVNTEAFF. The CDR3 bases are TGCAGCGTTGAAGATCCCTTAGGGACAGGGGTGAACACTGAAGCTTTCTTT. The variable domain in full, completed from reference TRBV29-1 and TRBJ1-1, reads SAVISQKPSRDICQRGTSLTIQCQVDSQVTMMFWYRQQPGQSLTLIATANQGSEATYESGFVIDKFPISRPNLTFSTLTVSNMSPEDSSIYLCSVEDPLGTGVNTEAFFGQGTRLTVV.

The chain couples TRBV6-5 to TRBJ1-1; TRBD1 matches 7 bases. V lost 5 bases to trimming and J lost 1 base; unmatched junction nucleotides: 7. There are 15 residues in the CDR3. Per the germline V gene, CDR1 is MNHEY and CDR2 is SVGAGI. The CDR3, as DNA: TGTGCCAGCAGTCTCCGGGGGACAGAGAACACTGAAGCTTTCTTT. Residues: CASSLRGTENTEAFF.

This chain connects TRBV30 to TRBJ2-5; D perhaps matches TRBD2 (6 bases). The CDR3 runs to 16 residues. The germline V gene encodes CDR1 GTSNPN and CDR2 SVGIG (reference sequence). Trimming removed 1 base at V and 5 bases at J, with 20 bases between. The CDR3 DNA reads TGTGCCTGGAGTGGTAGCGGAATCCAGTCATGGGAGACCCAGTACTTC. Protein product: CAWSGSGIQSWETQYF.

The chain is built from TRBV24-1 and TRBJ1-5; 7 bases agree with TRBD1. After removal of 2 bases from V and 5 bases from J, the junction contained 2 bases not matched to a gene. This CDR3 has 14 residues. Germline V gene lookup returns CDR1 KGHDR and CDR2 SFDVKD. The CDR3: CATSDWDSYQPQHF. The CDR3 DNA reads TGTGCCACCAGTGATTGGGACAGTTATCAGCCCCAGCATTTT.

The CDR3 DNA sequence: TGTGCCAGCAGCTTAATTAGGGGGACCATGACTGAAGCTTTCTTT. This sequence encodes CASSLIRGTMTEAFF. This chain uses TRBV7-2 with TRBJ1-1; a weak D match, TRBD1 (6 bases). Germline V gene sequence: CDR1 SGHTA, CDR2 FQGNSA. V shed 2 bases and J shed 5 bases, with 15 bases lying between them. The CDR3 consists of 15 residues.

This sequence joins TRBV28 and TRBJ1-1; maybe TRBD1 (5 bases). The CDR3 sequence is 14 residues long. Trimming took 5 bases from V and 3 from J, leaving 13 bases between them. CDR1 and CDR2 from the germline V gene are MDHEN and SYDVKM. Here the CDR3 reads CASSMPGTDTEAFF. CDR3 DNA: TGTGCCAGCAGTATGCCCGGGACCGACACTGAAGCTTTCTTT.

The chain recombines TRBV5-1 with TRBJ2-3; the D gene could be TRBD1 or TRBD2 (5 bases each). The germline CDR1 and CDR2 sequences are SGHRS and YFSETQ. V lost 4 bases, J lost 8 bases, and 17 bases lay in between. The CDR3 spans 14 residues. CDR3 sequence reads: CASSPGLFGGTQYF. In nucleotides, the CDR3 is TGCGCCAGCAGCCCCGGACTTTTTGGGGGTACGCAGTATTTT.

The V call is TRBV4-2, the J call TRBJ1-1; no definite D call. This CDR3 contains 14 residues. The ends were cut back, 0 bases at V and 6 bases at J, with 11 bases in the middle. Per the germline V gene, CDR1 is LGHNA and CDR2 is YNFKEQ. Written as DNA, the CDR3 is TGTGCCAGCAGCCAAGATGCCCGTAACCCTGAAGCTTTCTTT. Amino acid sequence: CASSQDARNPEAFF.

The gene calls are TRBV3-1 (or the pseudogene TRBV3-2) and TRBJ1-6; D is unresolved. V lost 4 bases, J lost 9 bases, and 16 bases lay in between. In germline, CDR1 is LGHDT, CDR2 YNNKEL (reference sequence). The CDR3 is 15 amino acids. CDR3 DNA sequence: TGTGCCAGCAGCCCTCCTTCTATGTTTGGTTCACCCCTCCACTTT. It codes for CASSPPSMFGSPLHF.

CDR3 amino acids: CASSTTLNTEAFF. The CDR3 coding sequence is TGTGCCAGTAGTACGACACTAAACACTGAAGCTTTCTTT. The chain links TRBV19 to TRBJ1-1; D not certain. The CDR3 is 13 amino acids. Germline-derived CDR1 and CDR2 are LNHDA and SQIVND (reference sequence). The V gene lost 4 bases and the J gene lost 2 bases, with 8 bases spanning the gap.

V and J are TRBV7-2 and TRBJ1-2; D uncertain. The germline V and J ends were trimmed by 5 bases and 0 bases, with 16 bases remaining between them. Germline V gene data show CDR1 as SGHTA and CDR2 as FQGNSA. The CDR3 covers 16 residues. The CDR3 bases are TGTGCCAGCAGCCCCCGGTGGACCTTAGCTAACTATGGCTACACCTTC. Its translation is CASSPRWTLANYGYTF.

The V and J genes are TRBV9 and TRBJ2-7, with a tentative D call TRBD2 (6 bases). The CDR3 has 15 amino acids. Trimming took off 0 bases at V and 2 bases at J, with 12 bases between the two ends. Per the germline V gene, CDR1 is SGDLS and CDR2 is YYNGEE. CDR3 sequence (DNA): TGTGCCAGCAGCGTAGGGGGTAGCGGTACCTACGAGCAGTACTTC. Translated, it gives CASSVGGSGTYEQYF.